A single sample gave rise to the 17 T cell receptor beta chains below, sequenced in a study of Graves' ophthalmopathy and Graves' hyperthyroidism. Beta-chain TCR CDR3 regions were amplified from RNA transcripts. The workflow started with a first-round RT-PCR run with HTBI primers and then moved on to a second-round multiplex PCR. TCRdb ran MiXCR on the multiplex PCR reads and lists one entry per CDR3 protein. Of approximately 160,000 distinct CDR3 sequences in the sample, approximately 40% are singletons; the top ten hold nearly 9%. Sequences were obtained from peripheral blood. The receptors were gathered from a man aged 25 to 40 with Graves' ophthalmopathy.

This clonotype was counted many times. The chain joins TRBV20-1 to TRBJ1-1; D is uncertain. CDR3 length: 12 residues. Germline CDR1 reads DFQATT; CDR2 reads SNEGSKA (reference sequence). Trimming took off 5 bases at V and 1 base at J, with 8 bases between the two ends. CDR3 in amino acids: CSAQTTNTEAFF. As DNA, the CDR3 is TGCAGTGCTCAGACAACGAACACTGAAGCTTTCTTT.

The chain is built from TRBV12-3 or TRBV12-4 and TRBJ2-7; 10 positions agree with TRBD1. The CDR3 is 18 amino acids. J was trimmed by 2 bases and V by 3 bases; bases with no gene match: 13. CDR3 in DNA: TGTGCCAGCAGTTTGGACAGGGGGAGGGGATCGCCCCCCTACGAGCAGTACTTC. It yields the protein CASSLDRGRGSPPYEQYF.

V and J are TRBV19 and TRBJ1-2; 9 bases fit TRBD1. The CDR3 totals 16 residues. Per the germline V gene, CDR1 is LNHDA and CDR2 is SQIVND (reference sequence). The trim removed 5 bases at V and 5 bases at J, leaving 12 bases unmatched. The CDR3 sequence is CASSARNRGHQYGYTF. As DNA, the CDR3 is TGTGCCAGTAGTGCCCGGAACAGGGGGCATCAATATGGCTACACCTTC.

This chain links TRBV6-5 with TRBJ2-7; tentatively, D is TRBD2 (5 bases). Germline V lookup: CDR1 MNHEY, CDR2 SVGAGI. This CDR3 is built from 13 residues. V lost 0 bases, J lost 4 bases, and 7 bases lay in between. This CDR3 is CASSYSGRYEQYF. The CDR3 DNA sequence: TGTGCCAGCAGTTACTCGGGGAGATACGAGCAGTACTTC.

This clonotype was counted at least ten times. The V and J genes are TRBV6-5 and TRBJ2-7; D may be TRBD2 (5 bases). Trimming removed 0 bases from V and 7 bases from J, with 19 bases in between. Germline CDR1 and CDR2: MNHEY and SVGAGI. The CDR3 sequence is 16 residues long. CDR3 DNA: TGTGCCAGCAGTTACTCCGCGGGTTACCCTACGTGGGAGCAGTACTTC. Translation: CASSYSAGYPTWEQYF.

This clonotype was detected a few times. V is TRBV29-1 and J is TRBJ1-2, with 8 nucleotides matching TRBD1. J lost 7 bases, V lost 3 bases, and 4 bases had no gene match. Germline values: CDR1 SQVTM, CDR2 ANQGSEA. The CDR3 spans 12 residues. CDR3 DNA: TGCAGCGTTGAGCCAGGGGGCGGTGGCTACACCTTC. This translates into CSVEPGGGGYTF.

The chain joins TRBV12-3 or TRBV12-4 to TRBJ2-7; D may match TRBD1 or TRBD2 (5 bases each). Trimming took 9 bases from V and 6 from J, leaving 9 bases between them. The CDR3 extends over 10 amino acids. CDR3 amino acids: CASGGVEQYF. The CDR3 DNA reads as TGTGCCAGTGGGGGAGTCGAGCAGTACTTC.

V gene TRBV7-3 combines with J gene TRBJ2-5; a possible D gene is TRBD2 (6 bases). The CDR3 totals 15 residues. The germline V gene has CDR1 SGHTA and CDR2 FQGTGA. V was trimmed by 5 bases and J by 2 bases, leaving 15 bases between them. CDR3 region: CASSQGGGAQETQYF. The CDR3 DNA reads TGTGCCAGCAGCCAAGGAGGAGGGGCACAAGAGACCCAGTACTTC.

There are many counts of this clonotype. This chain connects TRBV29-1 to TRBJ2-7; TRBD2 matches 8 bases. The junction had 8 bases not matched to a gene; V was cut back by 1 base and J by 3 bases. Germline values: CDR1 SQVTM, CDR2 ANQGSEA. This CDR3 is 15 amino acids long. The CDR3 sequence is CSVEGFSGVLYEQYF. DNA of the CDR3: TGCAGCGTTGAAGGGTTTAGCGGGGTCCTCTACGAGCAGTACTTC.

V is TRBV20-1 and J is TRBJ2-7; TRBD2 matches 13 bases. The CDR3 totals 15 residues. The V segment lost 1 base and the J segment 3 bases; nucleotides outside the gene matches: 3. CDR1 is DFQATT and CDR2 is SNEGSKA in the germline V gene (reference sequence). The CDR3 sequence: CSARGRTSGSYEQYF. The CDR3 coding sequence is TGCAGTGCTAGAGGCCGGACTAGCGGGAGCTACGAGCAGTACTTC.

V and J are TRBV7-8 and TRBJ1-1, with D possibly TRBD1 on 6 matching bases. The ends were cut back, 4 bases at V and 6 bases at J, with 12 bases in the middle. Germline V CDR1 and CDR2: SGHVS, FQNEAQ. The CDR3 spans 13 residues. In DNA form, the CDR3 reads TGTGCCAGCAGCTCAGGGACATACCCTGAAGCTTTCTTT. This sequence encodes CASSSGTYPEAFF.

This sequence joins TRBV20-1 and TRBJ2-5, with 7 bases that match TRBD2. Trimming took 0 bases from V and 4 from J; bases not matched to a gene: 5. The germline V gene encodes CDR1 DFQATT and CDR2 SNEGSKA (reference sequence). CDR3 length equals 14 residues. CDR3 amino acids: CSARDRTGGETQYF. CDR3 DNA: TGCAGTGCTAGAGACCGGACGGGGGGAGAGACCCAGTACTTC.

The chain couples TRBV28 to TRBJ2-7; D is undetermined. Germline V gene lookup returns CDR1 MDHEN and CDR2 SYDVKM. The CDR3 runs 14 residues. Trimming pared 3 bases from V and 3 bases from J, leaving 12 bases between. This CDR3 reads CASSFAGIIYEQYF. In nucleotides, the CDR3 is TGTGCCAGCAGTTTTGCTGGGATCATCTACGAGCAGTACTTC.

This clonotype was recorded many times. As DNA, the CDR3 is TGTGCCTGGAGTGTACTGGGATTTGAGGGCTACACCTTC. Amino acid sequence: CAWSVLGFEGYTF. V is TRBV30 and J is TRBJ1-2; unclear D gene. V lost 0 bases to trimming and J lost 8 bases, with 13 bases between them. Looked up from germline, CDR1 is GTSNPN and CDR2 is SVGIG (reference sequence). The CDR3 runs 13 residues. Based on the CDR3 plus reference TRBV30 and TRBJ1-2, the full variable domain is SQTIHQWPATLVQPVGSPLSLECTVEGTSNPNLYWYRQAAGRGLQLLFYSVGIGQISSEVPQNLSASRPQDRQFILSSKKLLLSDSGFYLCAWSVLGFEGYTFGSGTRLTVV.

This clonotype was counted many times. The V call is TRBV2, the J call TRBJ2-2; 9 positions agree with TRBD1. CDR3 length: 18 amino acids. J was trimmed by 3 bases and V by 6 bases; bases with no gene match: 14. Looked up from germline, CDR1 is SNHLY and CDR2 is FYNNEI. The CDR3 DNA is TGTGCCAGCAGCCGGACAGGGGTATATTATCTGGACACCGGGGAGCTGTTTTTT. This sequence encodes CASSRTGVYYLDTGELFF.

This clonotype was detected ten times or more. V and J are TRBV6-1 and TRBJ2-6; TRBD1 is a possible D gene (5 bases). The germline V gene encodes CDR1 MNHNS and CDR2 SASEGT. The CDR3 extends over 15 amino acids. V was clipped by 7 bases and J by 4 bases, with 14 bases between them. CDR3 sequence (DNA): TGTGCCAGCACCCAAGGGGTAACCGGGGCCAACGTCCTGACTTTC. Translating gives CASTQGVTGANVLTF.

The chain is built from TRBV6-1 and TRBJ2-7; D call uncertain. The CDR3 is 13 amino acids. Germline CDR1 reads MNHNS; CDR2 reads SASEGT. V dropped 6 bases and J dropped 5 bases, with 14 bases sitting between them. CDR3 residues: CASSPTWIHEQYF. CDR3 sequence (DNA): TGTGCCAGCAGCCCGACTTGGATCCACGAGCAGTACTTC.